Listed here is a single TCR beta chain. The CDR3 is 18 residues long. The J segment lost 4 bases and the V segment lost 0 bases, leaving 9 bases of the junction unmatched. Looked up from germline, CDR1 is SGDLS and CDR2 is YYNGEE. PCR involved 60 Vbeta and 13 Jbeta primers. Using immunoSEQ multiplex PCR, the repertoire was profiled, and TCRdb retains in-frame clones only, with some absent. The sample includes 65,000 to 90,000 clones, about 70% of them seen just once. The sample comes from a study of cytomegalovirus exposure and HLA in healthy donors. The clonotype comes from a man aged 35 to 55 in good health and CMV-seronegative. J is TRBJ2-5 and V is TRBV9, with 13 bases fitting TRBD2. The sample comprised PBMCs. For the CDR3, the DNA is TGTGCCAGCAGCGTAGGACTAGCGGGGGGTACCCCGGCAGAGACCCAGTACTTC. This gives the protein CASSVGLAGGTPAETQYF.